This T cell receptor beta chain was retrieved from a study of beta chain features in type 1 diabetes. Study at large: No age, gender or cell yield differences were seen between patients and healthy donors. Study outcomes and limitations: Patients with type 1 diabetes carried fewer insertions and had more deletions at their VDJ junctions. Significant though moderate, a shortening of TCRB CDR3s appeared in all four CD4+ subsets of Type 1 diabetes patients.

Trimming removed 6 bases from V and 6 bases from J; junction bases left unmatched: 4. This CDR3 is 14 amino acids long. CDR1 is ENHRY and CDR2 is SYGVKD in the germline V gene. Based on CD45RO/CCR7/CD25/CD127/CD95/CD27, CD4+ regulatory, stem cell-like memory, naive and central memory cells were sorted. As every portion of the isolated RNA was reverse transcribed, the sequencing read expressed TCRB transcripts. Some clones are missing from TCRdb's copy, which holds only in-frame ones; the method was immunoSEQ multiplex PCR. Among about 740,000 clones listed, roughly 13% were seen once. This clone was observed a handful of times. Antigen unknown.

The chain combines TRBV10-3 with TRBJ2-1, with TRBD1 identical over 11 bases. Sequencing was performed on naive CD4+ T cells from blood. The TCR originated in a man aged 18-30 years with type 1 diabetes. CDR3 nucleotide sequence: TGTGCCATCAGAGGCGGACAGGGGGCCAATGAGCAGTTCTTC. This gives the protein CAIRGGQGANEQFF.